This T cell receptor (beta chain) appears in the sequencing data of a study of blood T cells in healthy people across ages. PCR was performed a second time for about 6 to 11 cycles using a sample-barcoded 5' primer and a J-beta primer mix. TCRdb passed the 5' RACE reads through MiXCR, listing each CDR3 protein once. Among about 640,000 distinct CDR3 sequences listed, 58% were seen once. The receptor was isolated from a man between 60 and 75 years old in good health. Sequencing was performed on blood.

CDR3 nucleotide sequence: TGCGCCAGCAGCTCGTATCGAGGAGAAAAACTGTTTTTT. Protein: CASSSYRGEKLFF. J is TRBJ1-4 and V is TRBV5-1, with D hard to call. The V end lost 3 bases, the J end lost 8 bases, and 11 bases lay between the germline ends. Germline V lookup: CDR1 SGHRS, CDR2 YFSETQ. The CDR3 spans 13 residues.